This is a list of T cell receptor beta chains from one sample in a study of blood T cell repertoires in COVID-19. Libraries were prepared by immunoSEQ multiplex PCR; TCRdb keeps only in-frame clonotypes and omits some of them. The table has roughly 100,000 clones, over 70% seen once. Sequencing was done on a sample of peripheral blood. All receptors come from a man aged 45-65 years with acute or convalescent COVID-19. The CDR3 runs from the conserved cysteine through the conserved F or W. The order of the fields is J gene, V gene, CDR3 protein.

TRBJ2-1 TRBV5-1 CASSLGDSPLLFF
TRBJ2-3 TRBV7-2 CASSSGLAGATDTQYF
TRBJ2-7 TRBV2 CASDRGSEQYF
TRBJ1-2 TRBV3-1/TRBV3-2 CASSQRAGGSYGYTF
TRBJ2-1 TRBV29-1 CSVPTGLAGVGEQFF
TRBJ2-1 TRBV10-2 CASQPGLAYNEQFF
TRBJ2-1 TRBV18 CASSLGQGQFF
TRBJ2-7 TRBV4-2 CASSLSRNLAAYEQYF
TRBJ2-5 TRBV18 CASSQTGPTQETQYF
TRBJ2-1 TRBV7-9 CASRPTGGNEQFF
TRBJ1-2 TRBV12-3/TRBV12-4 CASSLRQGKGYTF
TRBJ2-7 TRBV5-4 CASSPAGGGSVDEQYF
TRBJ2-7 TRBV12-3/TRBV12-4 CASSLAGGPEQYF
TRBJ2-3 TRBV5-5 CASSLGLARDTQYF
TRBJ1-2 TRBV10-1 CASSYTGSYGYTF
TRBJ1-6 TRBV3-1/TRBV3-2 CASSHGGTGVLTPLHF
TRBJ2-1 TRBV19 CASSSQTAGHNEQFF
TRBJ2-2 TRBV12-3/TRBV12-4 CASAQGPGELFF
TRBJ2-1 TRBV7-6 CASSSSTSGSFPFF
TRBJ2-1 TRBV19 CASSLRATGGDEQFF
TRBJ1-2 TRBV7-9 CASSWDRAGGYTF
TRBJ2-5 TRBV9 CASSPGLGETQYF
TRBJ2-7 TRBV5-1 CASSTGQALDEQYF
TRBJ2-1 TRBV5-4 CASSHSGGSYNEQFF